These T cell receptor beta chains were read from a single sample in a study of T cell repertoires in MIS-A myocarditis. The table came from immunoSEQ multiplex PCR; TCRdb's copy has only in-frame clones and leaves some out. The table lists roughly 14,000 clones, around 74% of them singletons. What was sequenced was left ventricle heart tissue obtained at autopsy. The receptors derive from a man between 18 and 29 years old with fulminant myocarditis from multisystem inflammatory syndrome in adults (MIS-A) after COVID-19. The CDR3 runs from the conserved cysteine through the conserved F or W. A D gene is named only where the DNA matches it firmly. Expanded clones are given a class, and other clones once, few, many or no size at all.

J gene	CDR3 length	V gene	clone size	D gene	CDR3 DNA	CDR3 protein
TRBJ2-1	16	TRBV7-3	NA	NA	TGTGCCAGCAGCTTAAACCCGACCCCTACGCGAAATGAGCAGTTCTTC	CASSLNPTPTRNEQFF
TRBJ1-3	16	TRBV28	few	NA	TGTGCCAGCAGTTTCTTGGGGGAATTCTCTGGAAACACCATATATTTT	CASSFLGEFSGNTIYF
TRBJ2-2	17	TRBV9	few	TRBD2	TGTGCCAGCAGCGACCGCACTAGCGGGGGGCGTACCGGGGAGCTGTTTTTT	CASSDRTSGGRTGELFF
TRBJ2-1	17	TRBV24-1	NA	TRBD2	TGTGCCACCAGTGATCCCCCAAAAGCGGGAGCCACGAATGAGCAGTTCTTC	CATSDPPKAGATNEQFF
TRBJ2-1	17	TRBV14	NA	TRBD1	TGTGCCAGCAGCCAGCACAGGGGACGGGTCTCCTACAATGAGCAGTTCTTC	CASSQHRGRVSYNEQFF
TRBJ1-2	14	TRBV2	NA	NA	TGTGCCAGCAGTGAAAACCAGCTTAACCAAGGCTACACCTTC	CASSENQLNQGYTF
TRBJ1-2	14	TRBV19	NA	NA	TGTGCCAGTACCAGGTCCAGCCCCCCGACAGACTACACCTTC	CASTRSSPPTDYTF
TRBJ1-2	15	TRBV18	NA	NA	TGTGCCAGCTCCCTCCGGGCCGAAGGGAACTATGGCTACACCTTC	CASSLRAEGNYGYTF
TRBJ2-7	13	TRBV7-8	few	NA	TGTGCCAGCAGCCCAAGCCAATTGAGGGAGCAGTACTTC	CASSPSQLREQYF
TRBJ2-3	16	TRBV4-1	NA	TRBD1	TGCGCCAGCAGCCCTCGGACAGGGGCGAGAGGAGATACGCAGTATTTT	CASSPRTGARGDTQYF
TRBJ2-2	15	TRBV19	NA	TRBD2	TGTGCCAGTAGTATTAGACTAGCGGGAACCGGGGAGCTGTTTTTT	CASSIRLAGTGELFF
TRBJ1-5	13	TRBV7-9	few	NA	TGTGCCAGCAGCTTAGTGCGCAATCAGCCCCAGCATTTT	CASSLVRNQPQHF
TRBJ2-3	14	TRBV28	NA	NA	TGTGCCAGCAGGCTAGGGACTAGCACAGATACGCAGTATTTT	CASRLGTSTDTQYF
TRBJ2-3	16	TRBV9	NA	TRBD2	TGTGCCAGCAGCCCCCGGAGCGGGGGTACCACAGATACGCAGTATTTT	CASSPRSGGTTDTQYF
TRBJ1-1	13	TRBV4-1	NA	NA	TGCGCCAGCAGCCAAGATCTTGTGTCTGAAGCTTTCTTT	CASSQDLVSEAFF
TRBJ1-4	14	TRBV5-1	NA	NA	TGCACCAGCAGCGAGGGCAGGGCTAATGAAAAACTGTTTTTT	CTSSEGRANEKLFF
TRBJ2-2	16	TRBV18	NA	TRBD1	TGTGCCAGCTCACCCAGACAGGGTATATCTTCCGGGGAGCTGTTTTTT	CASSPRQGISSGELFF